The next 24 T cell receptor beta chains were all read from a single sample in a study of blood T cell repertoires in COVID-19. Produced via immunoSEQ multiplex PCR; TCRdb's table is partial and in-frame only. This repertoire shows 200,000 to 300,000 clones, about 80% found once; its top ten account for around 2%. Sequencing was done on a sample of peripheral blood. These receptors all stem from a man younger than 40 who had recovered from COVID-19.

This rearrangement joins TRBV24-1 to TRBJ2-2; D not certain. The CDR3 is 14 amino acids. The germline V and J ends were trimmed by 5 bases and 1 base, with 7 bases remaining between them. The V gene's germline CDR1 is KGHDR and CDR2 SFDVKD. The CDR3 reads CATSAGRNTGELFF. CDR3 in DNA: TGTGCCACCAGTGCTGGGCGGAACACCGGGGAGCTGTTTTTT.

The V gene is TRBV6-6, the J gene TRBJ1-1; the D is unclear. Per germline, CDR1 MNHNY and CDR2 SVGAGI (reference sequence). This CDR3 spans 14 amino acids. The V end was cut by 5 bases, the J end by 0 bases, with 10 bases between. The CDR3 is CASSRIQMNTEAFF. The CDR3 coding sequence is TGTGCCAGCAGTCGAATCCAGATGAACACTGAAGCTTTCTTT.

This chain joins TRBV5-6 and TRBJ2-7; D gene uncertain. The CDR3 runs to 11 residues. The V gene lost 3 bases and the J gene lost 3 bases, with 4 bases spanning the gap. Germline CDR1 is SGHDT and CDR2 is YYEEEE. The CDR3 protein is CASSSNYEQYF. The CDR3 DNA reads TGTGCCAGCAGCTCAAACTACGAGCAGTACTTC. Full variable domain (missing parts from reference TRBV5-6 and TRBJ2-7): DAGVTQSPTHLIKTRGQQVTLRCSPKSGHDTVSWYQQALGQGPQFIFQYYEEEERQRGNFPDRFSGHQFPNYSSELNVNALLLGDSALYLCASSSNYEQYFGPGTRLTVT.

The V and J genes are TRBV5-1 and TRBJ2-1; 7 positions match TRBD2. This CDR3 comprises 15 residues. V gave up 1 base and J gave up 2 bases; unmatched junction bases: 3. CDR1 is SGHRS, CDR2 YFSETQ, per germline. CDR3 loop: CASSLIGTTYNEQFF. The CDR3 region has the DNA TGCGCCAGCAGCTTGATAGGGACTACCTACAATGAGCAGTTCTTC.

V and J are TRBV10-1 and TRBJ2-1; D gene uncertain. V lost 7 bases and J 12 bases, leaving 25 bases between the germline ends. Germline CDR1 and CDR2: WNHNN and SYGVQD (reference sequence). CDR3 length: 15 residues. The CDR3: CASMTRRLPPRGQFF. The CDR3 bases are TGCGCCAGCATGACCCGGCGGTTACCCCCGCGAGGGCAGTTCTTC.

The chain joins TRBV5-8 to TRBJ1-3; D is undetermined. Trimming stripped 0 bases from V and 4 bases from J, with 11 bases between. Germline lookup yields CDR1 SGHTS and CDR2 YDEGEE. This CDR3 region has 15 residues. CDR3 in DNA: TGTGCCAGCAGCTTGGAGGCCGGGGTGGGAAACACCATATATTTT. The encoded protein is CASSLEAGVGNTIYF. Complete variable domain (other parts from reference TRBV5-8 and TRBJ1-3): EAGVTQSPTHLIKTRGQQATLRCSPISGHTSVYWYQQALGLGLQFLLWYDEGEERNRGNFPPRFSGRQFPNYSSELNVNALELEDSALYLCASSLEAGVGNTIYFGEGSWLTVV.

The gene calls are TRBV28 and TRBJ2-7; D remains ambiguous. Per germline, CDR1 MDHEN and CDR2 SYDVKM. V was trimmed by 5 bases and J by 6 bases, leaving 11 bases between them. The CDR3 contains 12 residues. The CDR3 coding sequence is TGTGCCAGCAGTCCCCTGACGGGCGAGCAGTACGTC. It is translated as CASSPLTGEQYV.

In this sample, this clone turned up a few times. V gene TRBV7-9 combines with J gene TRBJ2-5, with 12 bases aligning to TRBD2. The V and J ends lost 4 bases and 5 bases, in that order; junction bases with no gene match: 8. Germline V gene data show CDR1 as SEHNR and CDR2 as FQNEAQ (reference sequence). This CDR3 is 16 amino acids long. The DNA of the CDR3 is TGTGCCAGCAGCTCCTCTAGCGGGGGGGCCGTGGAGACCCAGTACTTC. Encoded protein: CASSSSSGGAVETQYF.

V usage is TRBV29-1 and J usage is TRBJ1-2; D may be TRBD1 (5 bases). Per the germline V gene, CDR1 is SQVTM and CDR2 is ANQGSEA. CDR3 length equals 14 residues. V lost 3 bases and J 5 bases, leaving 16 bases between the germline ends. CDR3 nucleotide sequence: TGCAGCGTTGATGACCCCTTTGGGGCATATGGCTACACCTTC. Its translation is CSVDDPFGAYGYTF.

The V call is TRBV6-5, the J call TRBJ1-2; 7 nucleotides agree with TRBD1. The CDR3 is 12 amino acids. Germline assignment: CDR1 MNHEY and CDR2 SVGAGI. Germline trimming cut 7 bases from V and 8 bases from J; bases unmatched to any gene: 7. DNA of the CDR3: TGTGCCAGCATACCAGGGGGAGGAGGCTACACCTTC. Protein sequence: CASIPGGGGYTF.

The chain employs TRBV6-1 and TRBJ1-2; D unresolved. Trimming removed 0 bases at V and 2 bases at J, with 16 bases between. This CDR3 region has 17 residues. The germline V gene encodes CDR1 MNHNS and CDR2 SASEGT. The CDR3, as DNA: TGTGCCAGCAGTGAAGCCCTCGGGCGGAGGAGAAACTATGGCTACACCTTC. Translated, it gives CASSEALGRRRNYGYTF.

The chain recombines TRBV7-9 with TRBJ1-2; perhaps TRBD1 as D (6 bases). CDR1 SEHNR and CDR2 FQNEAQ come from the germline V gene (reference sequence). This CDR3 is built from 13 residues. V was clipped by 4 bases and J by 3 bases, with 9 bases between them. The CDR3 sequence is CASSYRDYYGYTF. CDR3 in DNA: TGTGCCAGCAGCTACAGGGATTACTATGGCTACACCTTC. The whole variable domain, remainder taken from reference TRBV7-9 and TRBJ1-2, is DTGVSQNPRHKITKRGQNVTFRCDPISEHNRLYWYRQTLGQGPEFLTYFQNEAQLEKSRLLSDRFSAERPKGSFSTLEIQRTEQGDSAMYLCASSYRDYYGYTFGSGTRLTVV.

In DNA, the CDR3 is TGTGCCAGCAGTCAGGTCGGAGGATCCATTCAGTACTTC. Protein: CASSQVGGSIQYF. This chain uses TRBV12-3 or TRBV12-4 with TRBJ2-4; tentative D call: TRBD2 (5 bases). The CDR3 consists of 13 residues. V dropped 5 bases and J dropped 9 bases, with 14 bases sitting between them.

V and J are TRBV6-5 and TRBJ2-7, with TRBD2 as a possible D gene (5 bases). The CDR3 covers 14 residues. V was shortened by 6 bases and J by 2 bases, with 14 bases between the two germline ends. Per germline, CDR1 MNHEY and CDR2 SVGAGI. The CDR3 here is CASRPGNEPYEQYF. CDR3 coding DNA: TGTGCCAGCAGACCGGGGAACGAACCCTACGAGCAGTACTTC.

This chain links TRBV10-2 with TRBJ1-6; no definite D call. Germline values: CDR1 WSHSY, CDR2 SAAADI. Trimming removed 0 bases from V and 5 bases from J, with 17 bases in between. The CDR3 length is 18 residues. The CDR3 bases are TGCGCCAGCAGTGAGTCGTTGCCGGGAATGCACGATAATTCACCCCTCCACTTT. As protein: CASSESLPGMHDNSPLHF.

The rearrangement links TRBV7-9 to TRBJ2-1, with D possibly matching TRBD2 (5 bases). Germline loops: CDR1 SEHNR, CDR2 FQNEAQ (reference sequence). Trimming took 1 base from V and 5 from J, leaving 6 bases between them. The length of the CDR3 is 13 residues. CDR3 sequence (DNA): TGTGCCAGCAGCTTAGGAGCGGACAATGAGCAGTTCTTC. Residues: CASSLGADNEQFF.

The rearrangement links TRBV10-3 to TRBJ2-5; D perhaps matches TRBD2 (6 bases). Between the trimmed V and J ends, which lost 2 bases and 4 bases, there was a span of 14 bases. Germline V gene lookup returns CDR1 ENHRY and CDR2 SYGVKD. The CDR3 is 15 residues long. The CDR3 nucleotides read TGTGCCATCAGTGAGCACCCGGGAGCCCTAGAGACCCAGTACTTC. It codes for CAISEHPGALETQYF.

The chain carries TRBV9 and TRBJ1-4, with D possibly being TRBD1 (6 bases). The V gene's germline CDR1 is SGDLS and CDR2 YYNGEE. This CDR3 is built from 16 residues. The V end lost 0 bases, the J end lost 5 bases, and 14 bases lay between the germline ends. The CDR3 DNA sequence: TGTGCCAGCAGCGTAGCGGGGGGCCAGGCAAATGAAAAACTGTTTTTT. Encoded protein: CASSVAGGQANEKLFF. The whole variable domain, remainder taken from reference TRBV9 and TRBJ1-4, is DSGVTQTPKHLITATGQRVTLRCSPRSGDLSVYWYQQSLDQGLQFLIQYYNGEERAKGNILERFSAQQFPDLHSELNLSSLELGDSALYFCASSVAGGQANEKLFFGSGTQLSVL.

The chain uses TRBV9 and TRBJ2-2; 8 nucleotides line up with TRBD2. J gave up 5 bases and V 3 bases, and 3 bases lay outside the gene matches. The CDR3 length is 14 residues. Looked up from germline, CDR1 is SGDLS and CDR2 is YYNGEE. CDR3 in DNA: TGTGCCAGCAGCGGGGGACTAGTTACCGGGGAGCTGTTTTTT. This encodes CASSGGLVTGELFF.

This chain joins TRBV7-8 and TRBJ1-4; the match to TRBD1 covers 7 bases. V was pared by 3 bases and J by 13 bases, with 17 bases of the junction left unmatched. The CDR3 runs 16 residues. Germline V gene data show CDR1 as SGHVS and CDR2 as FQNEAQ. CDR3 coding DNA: TGTGCCAGCAGCTTCACCGGGACAGCGGTTATGAGCGGACTGTTTTTT. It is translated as CASSFTGTAVMSGLFF.

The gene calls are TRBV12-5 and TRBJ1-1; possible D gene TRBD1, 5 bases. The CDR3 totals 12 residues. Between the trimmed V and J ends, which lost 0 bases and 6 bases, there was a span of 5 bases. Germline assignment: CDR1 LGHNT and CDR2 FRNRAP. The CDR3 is CASGLVGAEAFF. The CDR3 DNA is TGTGCTAGTGGTTTGGTAGGGGCTGAAGCTTTCTTT.

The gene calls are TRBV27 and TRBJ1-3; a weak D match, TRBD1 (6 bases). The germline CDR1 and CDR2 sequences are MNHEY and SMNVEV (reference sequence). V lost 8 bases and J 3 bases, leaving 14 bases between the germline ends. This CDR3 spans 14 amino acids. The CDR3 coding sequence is TGTGCCAGCCCGTTGGGGGCCTGTGGAAACACCATATATTTT. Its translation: CASPLGACGNTIYF.

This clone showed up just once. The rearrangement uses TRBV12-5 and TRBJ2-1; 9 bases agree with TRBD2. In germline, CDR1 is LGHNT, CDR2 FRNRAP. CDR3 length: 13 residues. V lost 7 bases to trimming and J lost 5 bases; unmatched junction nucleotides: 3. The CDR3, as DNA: TGTGCTAGTGACAGCGGGGGGAACAATGAGCAGTTCTTC. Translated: CASDSGGNNEQFF.

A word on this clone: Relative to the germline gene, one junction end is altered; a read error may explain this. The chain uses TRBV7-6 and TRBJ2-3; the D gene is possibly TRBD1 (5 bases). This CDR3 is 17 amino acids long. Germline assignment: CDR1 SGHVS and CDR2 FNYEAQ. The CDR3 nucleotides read TGTGCCAGCAGCTTATCGGCCCCGGGCTCCCGCACAGGTACGCAGTATTTT. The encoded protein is CASSLSAPGSRTGTQYF.